The 4 T cell receptor beta chains in this list originate from one sample, sequenced in a study of radiation and T cells in renal cell carcinoma. Using immunoSEQ multiplex PCR, the repertoire was profiled, and TCRdb retains in-frame clones only, with some absent. The sample has 100,000 to 150,000 clones, more than 75% seen once. Time point given: blood 2 weeks post-SBRT. Sample treatment: 15 Gy SBRT to primary tumor, nephrectomy 4 weeks later. The sample consisted of blood, taken from a patient whose treatment included radiotherapy and nephrectomy. The receptors shown here come from a woman in her 70s with renal cell carcinoma.

This clone is a singleton in its sample. The V gene is TRBV6-1, the J gene TRBJ1-2, with D possibly TRBD1 on 5 matching bases. With 4 bases removed from V and 4 bases from J, the gap between germline ends came to 28 bases. The CDR3 extends over 19 amino acids. The germline CDR1 and CDR2 sequences are MNHNS and SASEGT. CDR3 loop: CASSGPARDGLLTFYGYTF. DNA of the CDR3: TGTGCCAGCAGTGGACCGGCGAGGGACGGATTGCTCACCTTCTATGGCTACACCTTC.

This clone occurred a few times. The CDR3 is CASSSNRVGMGTEAFF. CDR3 sequence (DNA): TGTGCCAGCAGCTCCAACAGGGTGGGGATGGGCACTGAAGCTTTCTTT. The chain has TRBV7-2 and TRBJ1-1; maybe TRBD1 (6 bases). V was clipped by 4 bases and J by 4 bases, with 19 bases between them. The CDR3 runs 16 residues. Germline-derived CDR1 and CDR2 are SGHTA and FQGNSA.

This chain links TRBV6-5 with TRBJ1-2, with a weak D call TRBD1 (5 bases). Germline-derived CDR1 and CDR2 are MNHEY and SVGAGI. This CDR3 has 14 amino acids. Trimming removed 6 bases at V and 5 bases at J, with 16 bases between. The CDR3 here is CASSPRGAGYGYTF. CDR3 DNA sequence: TGTGCCAGCAGCCCAAGGGGCGCGGGGTATGGCTACACCTTC.

The V call is TRBV5-1, the J call TRBJ1-2; weak D call: TRBD1 (5 bases). The V end lost 6 bases, the J end lost 13 bases, and 19 bases lay between the germline ends. CDR1 is SGHRS, CDR2 YFSETQ, per germline. CDR3 size: 12 residues. The CDR3 sequence is CASTPPGELATF. The DNA of the CDR3 is TGCGCCAGCACCCCACCGGGGGAGCTCGCCACCTTC. Based on the CDR3 plus reference TRBV5-1 and TRBJ1-2, the full variable domain is KAGVTQTPRYLIKTRGQQVTLSCSPISGHRSVSWYQQTPGQGLQFLFEYFSETQRNKGNFPGRFSGRQFSNSRSEMNVSTLELGDSALYLCASTPPGELATFGSGTRLTVV.